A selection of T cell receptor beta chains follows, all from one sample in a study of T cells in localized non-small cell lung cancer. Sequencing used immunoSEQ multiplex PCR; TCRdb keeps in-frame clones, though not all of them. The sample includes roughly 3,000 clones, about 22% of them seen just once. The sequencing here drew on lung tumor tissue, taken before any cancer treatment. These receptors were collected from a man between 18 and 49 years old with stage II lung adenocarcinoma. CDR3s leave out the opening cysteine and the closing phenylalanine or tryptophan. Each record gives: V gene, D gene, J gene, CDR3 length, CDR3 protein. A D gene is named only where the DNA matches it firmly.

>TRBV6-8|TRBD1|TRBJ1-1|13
ASSYGRQGYFEAF
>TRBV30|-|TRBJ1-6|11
AWSVSTGWPLH
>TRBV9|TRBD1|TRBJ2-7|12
ASSVGNRGYEQY
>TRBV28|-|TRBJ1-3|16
ASSSRQGQKIWRNTIY
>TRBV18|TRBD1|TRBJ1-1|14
ASSPGQLRMNTEAF
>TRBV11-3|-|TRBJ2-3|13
ASSLDQGSTDTQY
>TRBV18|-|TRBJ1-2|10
ASSPEGYGYT
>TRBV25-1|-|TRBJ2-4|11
ASSEWAKNIQY
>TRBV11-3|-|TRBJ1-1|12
ASSGTGLRGEAF
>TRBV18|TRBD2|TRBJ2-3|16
ASSPYGTSGGYTDTQY
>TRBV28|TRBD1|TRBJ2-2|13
ASSLDRVNTGELF
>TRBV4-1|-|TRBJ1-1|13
ASSRFGQTNTEAF
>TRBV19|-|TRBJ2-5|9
ASSRQETQY
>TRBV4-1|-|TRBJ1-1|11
ASSQEKNTEAF
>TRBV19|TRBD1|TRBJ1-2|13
ASSIWRDRFYGYT
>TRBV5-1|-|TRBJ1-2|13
ASSLALIANYGYT
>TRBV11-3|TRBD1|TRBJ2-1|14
ASSSGLMTGGDEQF
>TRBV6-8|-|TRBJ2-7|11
ASSYAKGYEQY
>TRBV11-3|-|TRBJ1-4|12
ASSFPGVHEKLF
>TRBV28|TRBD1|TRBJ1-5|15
ASSFGLRTGNNQPQH
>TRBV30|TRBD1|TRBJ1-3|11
AWRPGGANTIY
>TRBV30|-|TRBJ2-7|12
AWSGTHKAYEQY
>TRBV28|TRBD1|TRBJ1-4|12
ASSSGGSNEKLF
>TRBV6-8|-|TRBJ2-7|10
AISANSYEQY
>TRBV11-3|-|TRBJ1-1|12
ASSFGSQGGKAF
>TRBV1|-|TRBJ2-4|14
ASSQDRWLQANIQY
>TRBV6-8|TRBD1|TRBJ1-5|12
ATAGTGDNQPQH
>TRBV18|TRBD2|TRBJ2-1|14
ASSLPGTSVINEQF
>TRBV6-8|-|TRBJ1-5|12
ASSPREGNQPQH
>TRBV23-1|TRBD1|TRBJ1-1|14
ASSPGQGALGTEAF
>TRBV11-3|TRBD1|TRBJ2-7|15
ASSLGTGQGATYEQY
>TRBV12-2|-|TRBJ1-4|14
ARTGSPRTTNEKLF
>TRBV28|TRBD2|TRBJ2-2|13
ASSLSGTNTGELF
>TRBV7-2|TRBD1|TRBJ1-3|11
ASSRGRGNTIY
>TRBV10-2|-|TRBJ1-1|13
ASSEWQHLNTEAF
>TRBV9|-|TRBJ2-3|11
ASSQAHTDTQY
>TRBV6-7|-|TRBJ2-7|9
ASSTEYEQY
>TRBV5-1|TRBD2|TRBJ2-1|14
ASSFNSGGTTNEQF
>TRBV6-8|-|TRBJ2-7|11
ASSRGQMNEQY
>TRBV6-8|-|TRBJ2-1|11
ASTKEGTGEQF
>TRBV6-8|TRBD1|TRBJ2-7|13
ASSYKPGQPYEQY
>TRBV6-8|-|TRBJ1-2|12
AISGKVSNYGYT
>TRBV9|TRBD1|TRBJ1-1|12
ASGGGILNTEAF
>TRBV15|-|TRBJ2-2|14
ATSRDRGPNTGELF
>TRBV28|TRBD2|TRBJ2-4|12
ASKGLAHSNIQY
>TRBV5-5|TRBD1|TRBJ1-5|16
ASSLSGTGGGSNQPQH
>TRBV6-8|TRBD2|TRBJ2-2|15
ASSYSASGRSTGELF
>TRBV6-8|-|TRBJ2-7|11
ASGGAVSYEQY
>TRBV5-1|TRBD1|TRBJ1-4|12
ASSLGQGREKLF
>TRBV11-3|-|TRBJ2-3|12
ASSFGGLADTQY
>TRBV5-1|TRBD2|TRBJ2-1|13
ASSRGLAGGLEQF
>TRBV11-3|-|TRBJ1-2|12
ASSSQGSRDGYT
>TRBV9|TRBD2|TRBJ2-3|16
ASSLTGLAGISTDTQY
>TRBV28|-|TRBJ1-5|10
ASSLNKQPQH
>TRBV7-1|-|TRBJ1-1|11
ASSPQSNTEAF
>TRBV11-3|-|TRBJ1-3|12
ASITAGAGNTIY
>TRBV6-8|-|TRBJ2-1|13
ASSYSGPRYNEQF